In its sample, the clone carrying this TCR beta chain was seen once. Donors had localized lung adenocarcinoma, a non-small cell lung cancer. TCRdb passed the PCR reads through MiXCR, listing each CDR3 protein once. This table holds some 10,000 distinct CDR3 sequences, 40% to 55% found once. The CDR3 has 15 residues. Between the trimmed V and J ends, which lost 7 bases and 6 bases, there was a span of 19 bases. CDR1 and CDR2 from the germline V gene are SGHNT and YENEEA. These data originate in a study of CD4 and CD8 cells across lung adenocarcinoma regions. The sequence derives from a male donor with lung adenocarcinoma. The CD4 and CD8 labels of this study may be unreliable. The chain uses TRBV11-3 and TRBJ2-1, with D perhaps given as TRBD1 or TRBD2 (5 bases each). The specimen was CD8+ T cells from the margin of a lung tumor. The CDR3 nucleotides are TGTGCCAGCACCTCCGGGACCTACCACGGCAATGAGCAGTTCTTC. Its translation is CASTSGTYHGNEQFF.